Listed below are T cell receptor beta chains from one sample, sequenced in a study of shared clonotypes between healthy human individuals. The protocol was immunoSEQ multiplex PCR, while the TCRdb copy is restricted to in-frame clones and leaves out a portion. Counted here are 2 million to 3 million clones, roughly 93% occurring once; the ten biggest clones make up 0.36%. Input material: naive CD4+ T cells from PBMCs. These receptors came from a man aged 18-30 years in good health. Some clones in this sample may be carry-over from other donors' samples. Both conserved end residues are part of each CDR3. Fields, in order: clone size, V gene, J gene, D gene, CDR3 DNA, CDR3 protein. The D gene is left open where the match is weak. Size is stated for part of the rows, as once, few or many counts, or as a class when the clone is expanded.

abundance: .; v_gene: TRBV7-3; j_gene: TRBJ2-1; d_gene: TRBD2; CDR3nt: TGTGCCAGCAGCGATATCGGCGGGAGGATCTACAATGAGCAGTTCTTC; CDR3aa: CASSDIGGRIYNEQFF
abundance: .; v_gene: TRBV6-4; j_gene: TRBJ1-5; d_gene: .; CDR3nt: TGTGCCAGCATGGCTGGGGGGCTCAATCAGCCCCAGCATTTT; CDR3aa: CASMAGGLNQPQHF
abundance: .; v_gene: TRBV29-1; j_gene: TRBJ2-1; d_gene: .; CDR3nt: TGCAGCGTCGCCCAATGGGGTCAGGACTACAATGAGCAGTTCTTC; CDR3aa: CSVAQWGQDYNEQFF
abundance: .; v_gene: TRBV19; j_gene: TRBJ1-2; d_gene: .; CDR3nt: TGTGCCAGTAGTATTGAGGCAGATTGGCCCCTTTATGGCTACACCTTC; CDR3aa: CASSIEADWPLYGYTF
abundance: .; v_gene: TRBV5-1; j_gene: TRBJ2-7; d_gene: .; CDR3nt: TGCGCCAGCAGCTTGGGGCCTAGCGGACAAGAGGGGGACGGCGAGCAGTACTTC; CDR3aa: CASSLGPSGQEGDGEQYF
abundance: .; v_gene: TRBV5-1; j_gene: TRBJ1-6; d_gene: TRBD1; CDR3nt: TGCGCCAGCAGCTTGTCGACAGGGGATAATTCACCCCTCCACTTT; CDR3aa: CASSLSTGDNSPLHF
abundance: .; v_gene: TRBV10-2; j_gene: TRBJ2-1; d_gene: TRBD2; CDR3nt: TGCGCCAGCAGGAGGGGGACTAGCGGGAGTCTTAATGAGCAGTTCTTC; CDR3aa: CASRRGTSGSLNEQFF
abundance: .; v_gene: TRBV5-1; j_gene: TRBJ2-2; d_gene: .; CDR3nt: TGCGCCAGCAGCTTGGTGGTCGGCGGGGAGCTGTTTTTT; CDR3aa: CASSLVVGGELFF
abundance: .; v_gene: TRBV28; j_gene: TRBJ1-3; d_gene: TRBD1; CDR3nt: TGTGCCAGCAGTCTACGACTAGGGGGCGGCTCTGGAAACACCATATATTTT; CDR3aa: CASSLRLGGGSGNTIYF
abundance: .; v_gene: TRBV27; j_gene: TRBJ2-2; d_gene: TRBD1; CDR3nt: TGTGCCAGCAGTCGCGACAGGGGCAACACCGGGGAGCTGTTTTTT; CDR3aa: CASSRDRGNTGELFF
abundance: .; v_gene: TRBV30; j_gene: TRBJ2-7; d_gene: .; CDR3nt: TGTGCCTGGAGTGTAGGGCGCGAGCAGTACTTC; CDR3aa: CAWSVGREQYF
abundance: .; v_gene: TRBV10-3; j_gene: TRBJ2-1; d_gene: .; CDR3nt: TGTGCCATCAACCAGGGGAGCGTCGGTGGGGACAATGAGCAGTTCTTC; CDR3aa: CAINQGSVGGDNEQFF
abundance: once; v_gene: TRBV7-2; j_gene: TRBJ2-7; d_gene: .; CDR3nt: TGTGCCAGCAGCTTAGATAGCACTAGCTACGAGCAGTGCTTC; CDR3aa: CASSLDSTSYEQCF
abundance: .; v_gene: TRBV6-4; j_gene: TRBJ2-1; d_gene: TRBD2; CDR3nt: TGTGCCAGCAGTGACAGGACTAGCGGGAAAAGGGGATACAATGAGCAGTTCTTC; CDR3aa: CASSDRTSGKRGYNEQFF
abundance: once; v_gene: TRBV5-6; j_gene: TRBJ2-3; d_gene: .; CDR3nt: TGTGCCAGCAGCCTCGGAAGGGACCAAGATACGCAGTATTTT; CDR3aa: CASSLGRDQDTQYF
abundance: .; v_gene: TRBV7-9; j_gene: TRBJ2-7; d_gene: .; CDR3nt: TGTGCCAGCAGCCGTACCGGGACCCAATACGAGCAGTACTTC; CDR3aa: CASSRTGTQYEQYF
abundance: .; v_gene: TRBV5-5; j_gene: TRBJ2-6; d_gene: .; CDR3nt: TGTGCCAGTTACAGGGTATCTGGGGCCAACGTCCTGACTTTC; CDR3aa: CASYRVSGANVLTF
abundance: .; v_gene: TRBV5-1; j_gene: TRBJ1-1; d_gene: .; CDR3nt: TGCGCCAGCAACCCAGATCGCGACGACACTGAAGCTTTCTTT; CDR3aa: CASNPDRDDTEAFF
abundance: .; v_gene: TRBV7-9; j_gene: TRBJ2-7; d_gene: TRBD1; CDR3nt: TGTGCCAGCAGCTCCAGGGGGTCCGAGCAGTACTTC; CDR3aa: CASSSRGSEQYF
abundance: .; v_gene: TRBV6-6; j_gene: TRBJ2-1; d_gene: TRBD1; CDR3nt: TGTGCCAGCAGCCTTCTCGGGACAGGGAACAATGAGCAGTTCTTC; CDR3aa: CASSLLGTGNNEQFF
abundance: once; v_gene: TRBV2; j_gene: TRBJ1-2; d_gene: TRBD1; CDR3nt: TGTGCCAGCAGTCGGGACAGGGGGCTAGAGGGCTACACCTTC; CDR3aa: CASSRDRGLEGYTF
abundance: .; v_gene: TRBV5-1; j_gene: TRBJ2-5; d_gene: TRBD1; CDR3nt: TGCGCCAGCAGCTTGGGGGGGACAGGGCAAGAGACCCAGTACTTC; CDR3aa: CASSLGGTGQETQYF
abundance: .; v_gene: TRBV5-5; j_gene: TRBJ2-1; d_gene: TRBD1; CDR3nt: TGTGCCAGCAGCGCCACAGGGGGTTTCGGCAATGAGCAGTTCTTC; CDR3aa: CASSATGGFGNEQFF
abundance: .; v_gene: TRBV28; j_gene: TRBJ1-2; d_gene: TRBD1; CDR3nt: TGTGCCAGCAGTAATCCAGGGGGCCGGTATGGCTACACCTTC; CDR3aa: CASSNPGGRYGYTF
abundance: .; v_gene: TRBV6-5; j_gene: TRBJ2-3; d_gene: TRBD1; CDR3nt: TGTGCCAGCAGTTTCCGACAGGGGGCGGGGGATACGCAGTATTTT; CDR3aa: CASSFRQGAGDTQYF
abundance: .; v_gene: TRBV2; j_gene: TRBJ1-2; d_gene: .; CDR3nt: TGTGCCAGCAGCCAAAGCTATGGCTACACCTTC; CDR3aa: CASSQSYGYTF
abundance: .; v_gene: TRBV5-1; j_gene: TRBJ2-5; d_gene: .; CDR3nt: TGCGCCAGCAGCCGTCTGGTAGGGCGGGAAGAGACCCAGTACTTC; CDR3aa: CASSRLVGREETQYF
abundance: few; v_gene: TRBV19; j_gene: TRBJ2-7; d_gene: TRBD2; CDR3nt: TGTGCCAGTAGTAGGACTAGCGGAGCCTACGAGCAGTACTTC; CDR3aa: CASSRTSGAYEQYF
abundance: .; v_gene: TRBV7-9; j_gene: TRBJ1-1; d_gene: .; CDR3nt: TGTGCCAGCAGCCATCGACCCGCCCTGTCCACTGAAGCTTTCTTT; CDR3aa: CASSHRPALSTEAFF
abundance: .; v_gene: TRBV11-2; j_gene: TRBJ2-2; d_gene: TRBD1; CDR3nt: TGTGCCAGCAACCACGACAGGGCAGGCGGGGAGCTGTTTTTT; CDR3aa: CASNHDRAGGELFF
abundance: .; v_gene: TRBV11-3; j_gene: TRBJ2-7; d_gene: TRBD2; CDR3nt: TGTGCCAGCAGAAGTGGGGCGGGAGGTCTCTCCTACGAGCAGTACTTC; CDR3aa: CASRSGAGGLSYEQYF
abundance: few; v_gene: TRBV7-9; j_gene: TRBJ2-7; d_gene: TRBD1; CDR3nt: TGTGCCAGCAGCCGCCGGGACAGGACCTACGAGCAGTACTTC; CDR3aa: CASSRRDRTYEQYF
abundance: .; v_gene: TRBV5-1; j_gene: TRBJ2-7; d_gene: TRBD1; CDR3nt: TGCGCCAGCAGCTTACAGGGGTCCCCCTACGAGCAGTACTTC; CDR3aa: CASSLQGSPYEQYF
abundance: .; v_gene: TRBV7-2; j_gene: TRBJ2-3; d_gene: TRBD2; CDR3nt: TGTGCCAGCAGCTTCTCTAGCGGGAGGGCCAGGACAGATACGCAGTATTTT; CDR3aa: CASSFSSGRARTDTQYF
abundance: .; v_gene: TRBV19; j_gene: TRBJ2-1; d_gene: .; CDR3nt: TGTGCCAGTAGTAGAACGTCGGGGGGCGCAGGTTATGAGCAGTTCTTC; CDR3aa: CASSRTSGGAGYEQFF
abundance: .; v_gene: TRBV5-4; j_gene: TRBJ2-1; d_gene: TRBD2; CDR3nt: TGTGCCAGCAGTTTTCCGGGACTAGCGGGAGCGTACGCTGGCAATGAGCAGTTCTTC; CDR3aa: CASSFPGLAGAYAGNEQFF
abundance: .; v_gene: TRBV19; j_gene: TRBJ2-2; d_gene: TRBD2; CDR3nt: TGTGCCAGTAGTAGACTAGCGGGAGCAACCGGGGAGCTGTTTTTT; CDR3aa: CASSRLAGATGELFF
abundance: .; v_gene: TRBV28; j_gene: TRBJ2-1; d_gene: .; CDR3nt: TGTGCCAGCAGTTCCACAGCCATGCCGATCCCCTACAATGAGCAGTTCTTC; CDR3aa: CASSSTAMPIPYNEQFF
abundance: .; v_gene: TRBV7-2; j_gene: TRBJ2-4; d_gene: .; CDR3nt: TGTGCCAGCAGCTCCCGGGGGGCCAAAAACATTCAGTACTTC; CDR3aa: CASSSRGAKNIQYF
abundance: .; v_gene: TRBV6-5; j_gene: TRBJ1-4; d_gene: .; CDR3nt: TGTGCCAGCAGTTACTCGCCTGGGCTTAATGAAAAACTGTTTTTT; CDR3aa: CASSYSPGLNEKLFF
abundance: .; v_gene: TRBV7-2; j_gene: TRBJ2-4; d_gene: TRBD1; CDR3nt: TGTGCCAGCAGCTTAGGACAGGGAATGGCCAAAAACATTCAGTACTTC; CDR3aa: CASSLGQGMAKNIQYF
abundance: once; v_gene: TRBV11-1; j_gene: TRBJ2-3; d_gene: TRBD1; CDR3nt: TGTGCCAGCAGCTCAGGGGGCGCAAGGGATACGCAGTATTTT; CDR3aa: CASSSGGARDTQYF
abundance: .; v_gene: TRBV2; j_gene: TRBJ1-5; d_gene: .; CDR3nt: TGTGCCAGCAGTGTACTATCAGGGGTAGGATCGACCCAGCATTTT; CDR3aa: CASSVLSGVGSTQHF
abundance: .; v_gene: TRBV29-1; j_gene: TRBJ1-5; d_gene: .; CDR3nt: TGCAGCGCCCGGATACAGGGCGATAGCAATCAGCCCCAGCATTTT; CDR3aa: CSARIQGDSNQPQHF
abundance: .; v_gene: TRBV5-6; j_gene: TRBJ2-5; d_gene: TRBD1; CDR3nt: TGTGCCAGCAGCTTGGGACAGGGTGAAGAGACCCAGTACTTC; CDR3aa: CASSLGQGEETQYF
abundance: .; v_gene: TRBV5-4; j_gene: TRBJ2-7; d_gene: TRBD1; CDR3nt: TGTGCCAGCAGCTTGGGAGGGGGCGCGATGGAGCAGTACTTC; CDR3aa: CASSLGGGAMEQYF
abundance: .; v_gene: TRBV5-1; j_gene: TRBJ2-1; d_gene: TRBD1; CDR3nt: TGCGCCAGCAGCTTGGGGGACAGGGTCAATAACAATGAGCAGTTCTTC; CDR3aa: CASSLGDRVNNNEQFF
abundance: .; v_gene: TRBV12-5; j_gene: TRBJ2-5; d_gene: .; CDR3nt: TGTGCTAGTGGGCTCGGACAGGAGGGGGCAGAGACCCAGTACTTC; CDR3aa: CASGLGQEGAETQYF
abundance: .; v_gene: TRBV6-5; j_gene: TRBJ2-1; d_gene: TRBD2; CDR3nt: TGTGCCAGCAGCAGACTAGCATTTCATGAGCAGTTCTTC; CDR3aa: CASSRLAFHEQFF
abundance: .; v_gene: TRBV7-9; j_gene: TRBJ2-7; d_gene: .; CDR3nt: TGTGCCAGCAGCTTGTTAGGGGCCCACGAGCAGTACTTC; CDR3aa: CASSLLGAHEQYF
abundance: .; v_gene: TRBV18; j_gene: TRBJ2-7; d_gene: TRBD1; CDR3nt: TGTGCCAGCTCACCCTCAGGGGGCCACGAGCAGTACTTC; CDR3aa: CASSPSGGHEQYF
abundance: .; v_gene: TRBV5-4; j_gene: TRBJ1-1; d_gene: TRBD1; CDR3nt: TGTGCCAGCAAGCCTACAGGGGGCAATACTGAAGCTTTCTTT; CDR3aa: CASKPTGGNTEAFF
abundance: .; v_gene: TRBV5-1; j_gene: TRBJ1-2; d_gene: TRBD1; CDR3nt: TGCGCCAGCAGCTTAGCCGGGACAGCAGTACACTATGGCTACACCTTC; CDR3aa: CASSLAGTAVHYGYTF
abundance: .; v_gene: TRBV28; j_gene: TRBJ2-3; d_gene: TRBD2; CDR3nt: TGTGCCAGCAGTCTTAGCGGGAGGGGGACAGATACGCAGTATTTT; CDR3aa: CASSLSGRGTDTQYF
abundance: .; v_gene: TRBV5-4; j_gene: TRBJ1-1; d_gene: TRBD1; CDR3nt: TGTGCCAGCAGCTCGCGGGACAGGGGGTCGGGCACTGAAGCTTTCTTT; CDR3aa: CASSSRDRGSGTEAFF
abundance: .; v_gene: TRBV6-6; j_gene: TRBJ1-2; d_gene: .; CDR3nt: TGTGCCAGCACCACAAGGGGAGGGAGGTATGGCTACACCTTC; CDR3aa: CASTTRGGRYGYTF
abundance: .; v_gene: TRBV5-6; j_gene: TRBJ2-3; d_gene: .; CDR3nt: TGTGCCAGCAGCTTGGATCGGGGAAGGCACACAGATACGCAGTATTTT; CDR3aa: CASSLDRGRHTDTQYF
abundance: .; v_gene: TRBV27; j_gene: TRBJ2-3; d_gene: .; CDR3nt: TGTGCCAGCAGGGTCAACCGGGCCCCCGTTAGGGGTAGCACAGATACGCAGTATTTT; CDR3aa: CASRVNRAPVRGSTDTQYF